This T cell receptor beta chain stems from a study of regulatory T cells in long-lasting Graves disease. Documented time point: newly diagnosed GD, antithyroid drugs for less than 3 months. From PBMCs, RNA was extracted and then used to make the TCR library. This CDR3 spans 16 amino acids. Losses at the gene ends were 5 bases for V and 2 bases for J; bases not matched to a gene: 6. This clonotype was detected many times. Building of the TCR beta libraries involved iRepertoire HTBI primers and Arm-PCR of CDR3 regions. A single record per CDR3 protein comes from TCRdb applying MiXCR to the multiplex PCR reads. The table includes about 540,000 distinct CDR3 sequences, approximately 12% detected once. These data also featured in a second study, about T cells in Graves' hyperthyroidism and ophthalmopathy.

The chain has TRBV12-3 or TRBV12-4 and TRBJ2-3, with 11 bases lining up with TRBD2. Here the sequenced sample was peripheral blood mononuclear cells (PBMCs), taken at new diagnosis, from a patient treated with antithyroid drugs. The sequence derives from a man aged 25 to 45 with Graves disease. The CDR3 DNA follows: TGTGCCAGCAGTCCCGAGACTAGCGGGATCACAGATACGCAGTATTTT. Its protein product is CASSPETSGITDTQYF.